This T cell receptor (beta chain) was sequenced for a study of CD8 T cells in Susac syndrome. V was shortened by 6 bases and J by 3 bases, with 12 bases between the two germline ends. The CDR3 length is 13 residues. This clonotype was counted only a few times. Its cognate antigen is unknown. Study-wide results and caveats: The number of individuals included in the study's TCR sequencing and HLA analysis was acknowledged as relatively small.

CD8+ and CD4+ T cells taken from blood had their TCR beta sequenced. Roughly 0.5 to 1 ug RNA was reverse transcribed with random hexamers. Amplification of TCR beta CDR3 by immunoSEQ multiplex PCR spanned 54 Vbeta and 13 Jbeta. Each CDR3 protein gets one entry after TCRdb re-called the immunoSEQ multiplex PCR reads with MiXCR. The sample lists about 150,000 distinct CDR3 sequences, roughly 95% occurring once. This TCR came from a human donor in good health. Sequenced sample: CD4+ T cells from PBMCs. The chain joins TRBV12-3 or TRBV12-4 to TRBJ2-7; maybe TRBD1 (6 bases). CDR3 DNA sequence: TGTGCCAGCAGCTTCAGGGGTCGCTACGAGCAGTACTTC. This encodes CASSFRGRYEQYF.